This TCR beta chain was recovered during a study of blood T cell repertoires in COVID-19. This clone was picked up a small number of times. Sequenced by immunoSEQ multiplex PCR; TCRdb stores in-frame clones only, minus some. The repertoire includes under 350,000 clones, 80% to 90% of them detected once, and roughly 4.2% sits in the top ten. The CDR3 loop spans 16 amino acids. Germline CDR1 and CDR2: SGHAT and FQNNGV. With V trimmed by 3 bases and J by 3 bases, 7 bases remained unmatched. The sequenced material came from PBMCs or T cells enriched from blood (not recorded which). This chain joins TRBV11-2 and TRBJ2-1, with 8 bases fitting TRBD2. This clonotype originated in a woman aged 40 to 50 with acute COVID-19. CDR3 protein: CASSFRILADYNEQFF. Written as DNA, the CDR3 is TGTGCCAGCAGCTTCAGAATACTAGCGGACTACAATGAGCAGTTCTTC.